The next 27 T cell receptor beta chains were all read from a single sample in a study of blood T cells in healthy people across ages. Primers used in a second PCR of about 6 to 11 cycles were a sample-barcoded 5' primer and a J-beta primer mix. In TCRdb, the 5' RACE reads were re-called with MiXCR into one record per CDR3 protein. The profile covers about 930,000 distinct CDR3 sequences, with 25% to 30% appearing a single time and roughly 10% taken by the ten largest. The sample was also linked to a second study, of T cells of mothers and their children.

Sequencing was carried out using blood. Receptors originate from a woman aged 40 to 50 in good health.

There are many counts of this clonotype. The rearrangement joins TRBV6-5 to TRBJ1-4; 7 bases map to TRBD1. The germline CDR1 and CDR2 sequences are MNHEY and SVGAGI. The trim removed 6 bases at V and 8 bases at J, leaving 6 bases unmatched. CDR3 length equals 13 residues. DNA for the CDR3: TGTGCCAGCAGGTCGACAGGGAGGGAAAAACTGTTTTTT. This codes for CASRSTGREKLFF.

V is TRBV7-2 and J is TRBJ2-1; 7 bases fit TRBD2. Unmatched junction bases numbered 5, after V lost 0 bases and J lost 6 bases. The germline CDR1 and CDR2 sequences are SGHTA and FQGNSA. The CDR3 sequence is 15 residues long. The CDR3, as DNA: TGTGCCAGCAGCTTAGCTTCTACTAGCGTCAATGAGCAGTTCTTC. Translated, it gives CASSLASTSVNEQFF.

The V and J genes are TRBV12-3 or TRBV12-4 and TRBJ1-2, with a weak D call TRBD1 (5 bases). CDR3 size: 14 residues. V lost 0 bases to trimming and J lost 8 bases, with 13 bases between them. CDR3 protein: CASSLAGASEGYTF. Here the CDR3 DNA reads TGTGCCAGCAGTTTAGCCGGGGCCTCGGAAGGCTACACCTTC.

CDR3 residues: CASRAGGAGGSYNEQFF. The CDR3 nucleotides read TGCGCCAGCAGGGCTGGAGGGGCAGGGGGCTCCTACAATGAGCAGTTCTTC. The J gene is TRBJ2-1, the V gene TRBV5-1, with D maybe TRBD1 (7 bases). Trimming shortened V by 5 bases and J by 0 bases, and 18 bases separated the two germline ends. This CDR3 region has 17 residues. The germline V gene has CDR1 SGHRS and CDR2 YFSETQ.

This clonotype has more than one count but fewer than ten. The chain has TRBV20-1 and TRBJ2-1; 8 bases align to TRBD2. The CDR3 sequence is 16 residues long. Trimming took 0 bases from V and 0 from J; bases not matched to a gene: 4. The germline V gene has CDR1 DFQATT and CDR2 SNEGSKA (reference sequence). CDR3 sequence reads: CSARDRSGGSYNEQFF. For the CDR3, the DNA is TGCAGTGCTAGAGATAGGAGCGGGGGCTCCTACAATGAGCAGTTCTTC.

This clonotype was counted ten times or more. The chain combines TRBV4-1 with TRBJ2-7, with D unclear. The CDR3 runs 15 residues. The V end lost 3 bases, the J end lost 5 bases, and 17 bases lay between the germline ends. Germline CDR1 and CDR2: MGHRA and YSYEKL. The CDR3, as DNA: TGCGCCAGCAGCCATGTAGGCCCCGGGTCTAACGAGCAGTACTTC. As protein: CASSHVGPGSNEQYF.

This clonotype was counted only a few times. The chain is built from TRBV14 and TRBJ2-3; 7 nucleotides match TRBD1. The germline CDR1 and CDR2 sequences are SGHDN and FVKESK. V gave up 1 base and J gave up 1 base; unmatched junction bases: 11. The CDR3 is 18 residues long. As DNA, the CDR3 is TGTGCCAGCAGCCAAGGTGGGACAGCTCCCCTAGGCACAGATACGCAGTATTTT. Its protein is CASSQGGTAPLGTDTQYF.

V usage is TRBV12-3 or TRBV12-4 and J usage is TRBJ2-4; 7 nucleotides match TRBD1. The J call is doubtful: the DNA matches TRBJ2-7 better. The CDR3 totals 15 residues. CDR3 loop: CASSKDRDLSYEQYF. DNA for the CDR3: TGTGCCAGCAGCAAAGACAGGGACCTGAGCTACGAGCAGTACTTC.

This clonotype was observed once. A much larger clone differs by one base, so this may be a read error. The V and J genes are TRBV15 and TRBJ2-1, with TRBD1 as a possible D gene (6 bases). Trimming took off 4 bases at V and 2 bases at J, with 12 bases between the two ends. Looked up from germline, CDR1 is LNHNV and CDR2 is YYDKDF (reference sequence). There are 15 residues in the CDR3. CDR3 region: CATSKAGAPYNEQFF. CDR3 DNA sequence: TGTGCCACCAGCAAAGCAGGGGCCCCCTACAATGAGCAGTTCTTC. Supplemented by reference TRBV15 and TRBJ2-1, the full variable domain reads DAMVIQNPRYQVTQFGKPVTLSCSQTLNHNVMYWYQQKSSQAPKLLFHYYDKDFNNEADTPDNFQSRRPNTSFCFLDIRSPGLGDTAMYLCATSKAGAPYNEQFFGPGTRLTVL.

In its sample, this clonotype was seen a few times. CDR3 coding DNA: TGTGCCAGCAGGCCGGGACAGGTTAATGAAAAACTGTTTTTT. This gives the protein CASRPGQVNEKLFF. J is TRBJ1-4 and V is TRBV6-5, with TRBD1 matching 8 bases. V gave up 6 bases and J gave up 4 bases; unmatched junction bases: 4. Germline assignment: CDR1 MNHEY and CDR2 SVGAGI. This CDR3 spans 14 amino acids.

This clonotype came up many times. The V gene is TRBV12-3 or TRBV12-4, the J gene TRBJ1-2; TRBD1 agrees at 10 bases. This CDR3 has 17 residues. V gave up 2 bases and J gave up 1 base; unmatched junction bases: 7. The CDR3 sequence: CASSLSYGTGDNYGYTF. For the CDR3, the DNA is TGTGCCAGCAGTTTAAGTTACGGGACAGGGGATAACTATGGCTACACCTTC.

This clonotype was recorded a few times. This rearrangement joins TRBV11-2 to TRBJ2-7, with 8 positions matching TRBD2. Germline V gene lookup returns CDR1 SGHAT and CDR2 FQNNGV. CDR3 length: 16 residues. V gave up 1 base and J gave up 3 bases; unmatched junction bases: 8. DNA for the CDR3: TGTGCCAGCAGCTTAGGCTGGCGGGGGGCATTCTACGAGCAGTACTTC. Protein product: CASSLGWRGAFYEQYF.

The chain links TRBV11-2 to TRBJ2-1; 12 bases match TRBD2. Germline-derived CDR1 and CDR2 are SGHAT and FQNNGV. V trimming: 1 base; J trimming: 5 bases; junction bases outside the gene matches: 3. The CDR3 sequence is 16 residues long. CDR3 in amino acids: CASSLGLAGADNEQFF. In DNA form, the CDR3 reads TGTGCCAGCAGCTTAGGACTAGCGGGGGCCGACAATGAGCAGTTCTTC.

The V call is TRBV12-3 or TRBV12-4, the J call TRBJ2-7; 10 nucleotides align to TRBD1. V was clipped by 6 bases and J by 2 bases; unmatched bases: 13. The length of the CDR3 is 17 residues. CDR3 DNA sequence: TGTGCCAGCAGCACGAGTCCGGGACAGGGGACCCCCTACGAGCAGTACTTC. It codes for CASSTSPGQGTPYEQYF.

This clonotype was counted only a few times. The chain employs TRBV18 and TRBJ2-5; TRBD2 might be the D (5 bases). Germline V gene sequence: CDR1 KGHSH, CDR2 LQKENI. The V end lost 2 bases, the J end lost 1 base, and 11 bases lay between the germline ends. The CDR3 loop spans 15 amino acids. This CDR3 reads CASSPSSGIQETQYF. DNA for the CDR3: TGTGCCAGCTCACCAAGCTCGGGGATCCAAGAGACCCAGTACTTC.

This clonotype was seen only a few times. The J gene is TRBJ2-5, the V gene TRBV5-1; 8 nucleotides align to TRBD1. V lost 4 bases and J lost 4; bases outside the gene matches: 12. From germline, CDR1 is SGHRS and CDR2 YFSETQ. The CDR3 has 16 residues. The chain's CDR3 is CASSQTDRAFRETQYF. The CDR3 bases are TGCGCCAGCAGCCAAACGGACAGGGCGTTTAGAGAGACCCAGTACTTC.

This chain links TRBV20-1 with TRBJ1-5; 8 nucleotides agree with TRBD1. The CDR3 runs 15 residues. Trimming cost V 0 bases and J 2 bases; bases outside gene matches: 3. The germline CDR1 and CDR2 sequences are DFQATT and SNEGSKA (reference sequence). In nucleotides, the CDR3 is TGCAGTGCTAGAGATCAGGGGGCGGGCAATCAGCCCCAGCATTTT. Its translation is CSARDQGAGNQPQHF.

V usage is TRBV6-6 and J usage is TRBJ2-3; maybe TRBD2 (5 bases). V shed 6 bases and J shed 4 bases, with 14 bases lying between them. This CDR3 is 14 amino acids long. Germline loops: CDR1 MNHNY, CDR2 SVGAGI (reference sequence). The CDR3 sequence: CASSQMGAADTQYF. Written as DNA, the CDR3 is TGTGCCAGCAGCCAGATGGGAGCAGCAGATACGCAGTATTTT.

The chain links TRBV7-9 to TRBJ2-7; 10 positions match TRBD2. V was clipped by 5 bases and J by 3 bases; unmatched bases: 7. The CDR3 extends over 15 amino acids. Per germline, CDR1 SEHNR and CDR2 FQNEAQ (reference sequence). CDR3 DNA: TGTGCCAGCAGCAGATCTAGCGGGGGCCTCTACGAGCAGTACTTC. Amino acids: CASSRSSGGLYEQYF.

In its sample, this clonotype was seen a few times. This chain joins TRBV12-3 or TRBV12-4 and TRBJ1-1; 8 bases are shared with TRBD1. This CDR3 comprises 15 residues. V shed 3 bases, J shed 1 base, and the junction held 4 bases outside the gene matches. The CDR3 here is CASSFRQGANTEAFF. Written as DNA, the CDR3 is TGTGCCAGCAGTTTCCGTCAGGGGGCGAACACTGAAGCTTTCTTT.

This clonotype was seen more than once but under ten times. The CDR3 sequence is CASSPGQDYEKLFF. As DNA, the CDR3 is TGCGCCAGCAGCCCAGGACAGGATTATGAAAAACTGTTTTTT. The rearrangement uses TRBV5-1 and TRBJ1-4, with TRBD1 matching 7 bases. CDR1 and CDR2 from the germline V gene are SGHRS and YFSETQ. The CDR3 loop spans 14 amino acids. V was clipped by 4 bases and J by 6 bases; unmatched bases: 6.

Points on this clonotype: No conserved phenylalanine or tryptophan is present at the end of the CDR3, so a read error is the likely explanation. The limits of the CDR3 on the DNA are not certain, so only TCRdb's listed CDR3 is given. The rearrangement joins TRBV6-4 to TRBJ2-6. Germline V CDR1 and CDR2: MRHNA, SNTAGT. The CDR3 length is 8 residues, termini included. The CDR3 protein is CASSDSSG.

This clonotype was counted at least ten times. V gene TRBV6-2 or TRBV6-3 combines with J gene TRBJ2-6, with unresolved D. This CDR3 region has 19 residues. Germline V CDR1 and CDR2: MNHEY, SVGEGT. Trimming removed 2 bases from V and 0 bases from J, with 17 bases in between. The CDR3 here is CASSYTWPVPDSGANVLTF. As DNA, the CDR3 is TGTGCCAGCAGTTACACCTGGCCAGTACCCGACTCTGGGGCCAACGTCCTGACTTTC.

The rearrangement uses TRBV15 and TRBJ2-1; 7 nucleotides align to TRBD2. There are 12 residues in the CDR3. The germline V gene encodes CDR1 LNHNV and CDR2 YYDKDF (reference sequence). V shed 6 bases and J 7 bases; nucleotides not matched to a gene: 3. The CDR3 is CATSSGGNEQFF. The CDR3 nucleotides are TGTGCCACCAGTTCGGGGGGAAATGAGCAGTTCTTC.

V usage is TRBV7-9 and J usage is TRBJ1-1; no reliable D call. In germline, CDR1 is SEHNR, CDR2 FQNEAQ (reference sequence). With 6 bases removed from V and 7 bases from J, the gap between germline ends came to 18 bases. CDR3 length: 14 amino acids. CDR3 loop: CASSRTRLTVEAFF. CDR3 bases: TGTGCCAGCAGTCGGACGCGGCTCACTGTTGAAGCTTTCTTT.

Note on this clonotype: One base away lies a much larger clone, so this may be a sequencing read error. The chain has TRBV27 and TRBJ2-4; the D gene is possibly TRBD1 (5 bases). V dropped 2 bases and J dropped 13 bases, with 18 bases sitting between them. CDR1 is MNHEY and CDR2 is SMNVEV in the germline V gene (reference sequence). The CDR3 sequence is 14 residues long. As DNA, the CDR3 is TGTGCCAGCAGTTTAGATCAGGGTTGGAATGAGCAGTACTTC. It codes for CASSLDQGWNEQYF.

The V gene is TRBV20-1, the J gene TRBJ1-1; D gene unclear. This CDR3 region has 9 residues. CDR1 DFQATT and CDR2 SNEGSKA come from the germline V gene (reference sequence). The CDR3, as DNA: TGCAGGTGGGGCACTGAAGCTTTCTTT. Protein sequence: CRWGTEAFF.